These 20 T cell receptor beta chains were sequenced from one sample in a study of Ad26.COV2.S vaccination and SARS-CoV-2 variants. As for treatment: 15 to 20 received Ad26.COV2.S at low or high dose, single or two shots; five or six received placebo; per-sample allocation not given. Collection of samples fell on day 63 after the first vaccine or placebo injection. TCRdb's table, derived via immunoSEQ multiplex PCR, lists solely in-frame clones and lacks some. The sample lists about 350,000 clones, about 85% seen once, with 2.5% to 3.5% in the top ten. This specimen was peripheral blood, taken in a trial of Ad26.COV2.S vaccine versus placebo. The receptors originated from a person aged 18 to 65 who received the Ad26.COV2.S COVID-19 vaccine or a placebo.

This clone was observed at least ten times. The chain couples TRBV2 to TRBJ2-2; 12 positions agree with TRBD2. J was trimmed by 4 bases and V by 4 bases; bases with no gene match: 16. Germline V gene sequence: CDR1 SNHLY, CDR2 FYNNEI. CDR3 size: 20 residues. The CDR3 DNA sequence: TGTGCCAGCAGTGGAAGGGGGCCTAGCGGGAGGGCCGGAGGCACCGGGGAGCTGTTTTTT. Translated, it gives CASSGRGPSGRAGGTGELFF. Filled out from reference TRBV2 and TRBJ2-2, the complete variable domain reads EPEVTQTPSHQVTQMGQEVILRCVPISNHLYFYWYRQILGQKVEFLVSFYNNEISEKSEIFDDQFSVERPDGSNFTLKIRSTKLEDSAMYFCASSGRGPSGRAGGTGELFFGEGSRLTVL.

This chain links TRBV15 with TRBJ1-5; D is possibly TRBD1 (6 bases). The CDR3 covers 17 residues. Deletions cut 3 bases from V and 0 bases from J, with 15 bases between. Germline CDR1 is LNHNV and CDR2 is YYDKDF (reference sequence). The CDR3 loop is CATSSEPGTYSNQPQHF. DNA for the CDR3: TGTGCCACCAGCAGCGAGCCCGGGACATATAGCAATCAGCCCCAGCATTTT.

The chain carries TRBV11-2 and TRBJ2-1; D gene ambiguous. The germline V gene has CDR1 SGHAT and CDR2 FQNNGV. V was pared by 1 base and J by 9 bases, with 10 bases between. The CDR3 extends over 13 amino acids. CDR3 amino acids: CASSLGSGPEQFF. The CDR3 nucleotides are TGTGCCAGCAGCTTAGGCTCGGGTCCTGAGCAGTTCTTC.

The gene calls are TRBV7-9 and TRBJ2-1; D remains ambiguous. This CDR3 contains 13 residues. The germline CDR1 and CDR2 sequences are SEHNR and FQNEAQ (reference sequence). V dropped 1 base and J dropped 9 bases, with 10 bases sitting between them. CDR3 nucleotides: TGTGCCAGCAGCTTAGATACGAACGGTGAGCAGTTCTTC. It encodes CASSLDTNGEQFF.

V usage is TRBV6-6 and J usage is TRBJ2-1; TRBD2 agrees at 11 bases. Germline CDR1 is MNHNY and CDR2 is SVGAGI (reference sequence). V shed 0 bases, J shed 8 bases, and the junction held 3 bases outside the gene matches. The CDR3 is 15 amino acids. CDR3 DNA sequence: TGTGCCAGCAGTTACTCAACTAGCGGGAGCCATGAGCAGTTCTTC. As protein: CASSYSTSGSHEQFF.

The chain has TRBV5-1 and TRBJ2-2; D unclear. Germline-derived CDR1 and CDR2 are SGHRS and YFSETQ. With 2 bases removed from V and 4 bases from J, the gap between germline ends came to 6 bases. The CDR3 is 13 amino acids. The CDR3 spells CASSLDFTGELFF. DNA of the CDR3: TGCGCCAGCAGCTTAGACTTCACCGGGGAGCTGTTTTTT.

This clone occurred once. The CDR3 bases are TGTGCCAGCAGTATACGACCAGCCCCTCTGGGCCTAGGTGAAAAACTGTTTTTT. Protein product: CASSIRPAPLGLGEKLFF. The rearrangement uses TRBV27 and TRBJ1-4; no definite D call. Germline loops: CDR1 MNHEY, CDR2 SMNVEV (reference sequence). V lost 5 bases to trimming and J lost 7 bases, with 26 bases between them. The CDR3 is 18 residues long. The variable domain in full, completed from reference TRBV27 and TRBJ1-4, reads EAQVTQNPRYLITVTGKKLTVTCSQNMNHEYMSWYRQDPGLGLRQIYYSMNVEVTDKGDVPEGYKVSRKEKRNFPLILESPSPNQTSLYFCASSIRPAPLGLGEKLFFGSGTQLSVL.

This sequence joins TRBV15 and TRBJ1-2; D may be TRBD1 (6 bases). V was clipped by 4 bases and J by 2 bases, with 8 bases between them. CDR3 length equals 13 residues. Per the germline V gene, CDR1 is LNHNV and CDR2 is YYDKDF (reference sequence). The CDR3 nucleotides read TGTGCCACCAGCATTCAGGGGAACTATGGCTACACCTTC. Residues: CATSIQGNYGYTF.

This CDR3 is CASSLYPVGRTQYF. Here the CDR3 DNA reads TGTGCCAGCAGTTTATACCCCGTTGGGCGGACCCAGTACTTC. This sequence joins TRBV27 and TRBJ2-5; no firm D call. The V gene's germline CDR1 is MNHEY and CDR2 SMNVEV (reference sequence). V lost 1 base and J lost 7, with 13 bases in between. The CDR3 is 14 amino acids.

V gene TRBV2 combines with J gene TRBJ2-7; 11 nucleotides match TRBD1. V was clipped by 7 bases and J by 4 bases; unmatched bases: 6. The CDR3 runs 14 residues. Germline V gene lookup returns CDR1 SNHLY and CDR2 FYNNEI. The CDR3: CASTPDRGRYEQYF. CDR3 nucleotide sequence: TGTGCCAGCACCCCGGACAGGGGGCGGTACGAGCAGTACTTC.

The gene calls are TRBV7-9 and TRBJ2-7, with TRBD1 matching over 8 bases. CDR1 and CDR2 (germline): SEHNR, FQNEAQ (reference sequence). There are 14 residues in the CDR3. The trim removed 5 bases at V and 3 bases at J, leaving 6 bases unmatched. The CDR3 sequence is CASSPGQVNYEQYF. As DNA, the CDR3 is TGTGCCAGCAGCCCGGGACAGGTTAACTACGAGCAGTACTTC.

This chain uses TRBV5-1 with TRBJ2-7; D unclear. The CDR3 sequence is 12 residues long. Trimming removed 6 bases from V and 4 bases from J, with 11 bases in between. Germline CDR1 is SGHRS and CDR2 is YFSETQ. CDR3 loop: CASKDPPYEQYF. CDR3 nucleotide sequence: TGCGCCAGCAAGGACCCTCCATACGAGCAGTACTTC.

The gene calls are TRBV6-2 or TRBV6-3 and TRBJ2-7; D possibly corresponds to TRBD1 (5 bases). Germline V gene sequence: CDR1 MNHEY, CDR2 SVGEGT. V was shortened by 2 bases and J by 3 bases, with 8 bases between the two germline ends. The length of the CDR3 is 13 residues. The CDR3 nucleotides are TGTGCCAGCAGTTACCCGCAGGGCTACGAGCAGTACTTC. This sequence encodes CASSYPQGYEQYF.

This rearrangement joins TRBV7-9 to TRBJ2-3; the match to TRBD1 covers 7 bases. V was pared by 5 bases and J by 2 bases, with 4 bases of the junction left unmatched. The length of the CDR3 is 14 residues. Germline CDR1 SEHNR, CDR2 FQNEAQ (reference sequence). Written as DNA, the CDR3 is TGTGCCAGCAGCCGACAGGGTAACACAGATACGCAGTATTTT. Translating gives CASSRQGNTDTQYF.

V usage is TRBV5-4 and J usage is TRBJ1-6, with D maybe TRBD1 (6 bases). The CDR3 runs 14 residues. Germline assignment: CDR1 SGHNT and CDR2 YYREEE (reference sequence). V was clipped by 0 bases and J by 8 bases, with 9 bases between them. CDR3 loop: CASSLAQGDSPLHF. CDR3 in DNA: TGTGCCAGCAGCTTGGCACAGGGAGATTCACCCCTCCACTTT. Full variable domain (missing parts from reference TRBV5-4 and TRBJ1-6): ETGVTQSPTHLIKTRGQQVTLRCSSQSGHNTVSWYQQALGQGPQFIFQYYREEENGRGNFPPRFSGLQFPNYSSELNVNALELDDSALYLCASSLAQGDSPLHFGNGTRLTVT.

This clone has just a few counts. The V and J genes are TRBV6-5 and TRBJ2-3; D is undetermined. The CDR3 loop spans 14 amino acids. Germline V CDR1 and CDR2: MNHEY, SVGAGI. V was clipped by 5 bases and J by 1 base, with 10 bases between them. In nucleotides, the CDR3 is TGTGCCAGCAGTCCTTGGCCAGGCACAGATACGCAGTATTTT. Amino acid sequence: CASSPWPGTDTQYF.

The chain couples TRBV10-3 to TRBJ2-5, with D unresolved. CDR3 size: 16 residues. V lost 0 bases to trimming and J lost 1 base, with 12 bases between them. Per the germline V gene, CDR1 is ENHRY and CDR2 is SYGVKD. As DNA, the CDR3 is TGTGCCATCAGTGAGTCGGCAAAGGCGAGCCAAGAGACCCAGTACTTC. It is translated as CAISESAKASQETQYF.

The V and J genes are TRBV2 and TRBJ2-2; possibly TRBD1 or TRBD2 for D (7 bases each). V gave up 4 bases and J gave up 0 bases, with 15 bases separating them. The CDR3 has 17 residues. Germline assignment: CDR1 SNHLY and CDR2 FYNNEI. The CDR3 spells CASSGGGQPSNTGELFF. CDR3 sequence (DNA): TGTGCCAGCAGTGGGGGGGGACAGCCTTCGAACACCGGGGAGCTGTTTTTT.

The V gene is TRBV2, the J gene TRBJ1-1; D perhaps matches TRBD1 (5 bases). The germline V and J ends were trimmed by 6 bases and 7 bases, with 12 bases remaining between them. This CDR3 region has 12 residues. Per germline, CDR1 SNHLY and CDR2 FYNNEI. CDR3 protein: CASSRTPHEAFF. As DNA, the CDR3 is TGTGCCAGCAGCAGGACACCCCATGAAGCTTTCTTT.

The V call is TRBV6-5, the J call TRBJ1-4, with D unresolved. Trimming pared 8 bases from V and 14 bases from J, leaving 15 bases between. CDR1 is MNHEY, CDR2 SVGAGI, per germline. The CDR3 sequence is 11 residues long. The CDR3 nucleotides are TGTGCCAGCTCGGAGGGCGGACGGCTGTTTTTT. It encodes CASSEGGRLFF.